A single T cell receptor (beta chain) is shown here with its context. This specimen comes from a study of blood T cell repertoires in COVID-19. CDR3 size: 13 residues. The V and J ends lost 5 bases and 3 bases, in that order; junction bases with no gene match: 3. Using immunoSEQ multiplex PCR, the repertoire was profiled, and TCRdb retains in-frame clones only, with some absent. The sample shows some 140,000 clones, about 70% of them seen only once. V and J are TRBV12-3 or TRBV12-4 and TRBJ2-7; 8 bases are a match to TRBD1. The sequenced sample consisted of peripheral blood. The receptor was derived from a man older than 75 with acute or convalescent COVID-19. CDR3 protein: CASSPGTGYEQYF. DNA for the CDR3: TGTGCCAGCAGTCCAGGGACAGGCTACGAGCAGTACTTC.